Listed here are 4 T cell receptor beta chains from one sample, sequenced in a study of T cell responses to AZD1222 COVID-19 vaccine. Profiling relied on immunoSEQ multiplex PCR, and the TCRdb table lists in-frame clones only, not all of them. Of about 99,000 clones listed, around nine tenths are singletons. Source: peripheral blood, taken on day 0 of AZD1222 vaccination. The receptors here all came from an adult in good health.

The CDR3, as DNA: TGTGCCAGCAGTCCCTTCGACAAGAACACTGAAGCTTTCTTT. Translating it yields CASSPFDKNTEAFF. The rearrangement links TRBV28 to TRBJ1-1; D uncertain. Germline V gene sequence: CDR1 MDHEN, CDR2 SYDVKM. The length of the CDR3 is 14 residues. The V and J ends lost 5 bases and 1 base respectively, with 11 bases between them.

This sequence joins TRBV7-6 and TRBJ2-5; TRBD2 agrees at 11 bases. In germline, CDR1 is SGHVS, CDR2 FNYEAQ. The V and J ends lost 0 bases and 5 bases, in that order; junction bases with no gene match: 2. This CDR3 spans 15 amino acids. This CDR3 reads CASSLATSGTETQYF. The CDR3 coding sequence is TGTGCCAGCAGCTTAGCGACTAGCGGGACGGAGACCCAGTACTTC.

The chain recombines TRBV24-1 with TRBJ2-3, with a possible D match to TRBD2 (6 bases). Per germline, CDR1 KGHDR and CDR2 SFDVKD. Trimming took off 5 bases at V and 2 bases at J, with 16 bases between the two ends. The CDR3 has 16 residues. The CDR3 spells CATSGTSSANTDTQYF. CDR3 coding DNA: TGTGCCACCAGTGGGACGTCTAGCGCAAACACAGATACGCAGTATTTT.

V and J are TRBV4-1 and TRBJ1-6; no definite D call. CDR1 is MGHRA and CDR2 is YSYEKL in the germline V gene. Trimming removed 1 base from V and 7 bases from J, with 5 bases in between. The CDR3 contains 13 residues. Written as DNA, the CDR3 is TGCGCCAGCAGCCAAGGGGCAAATTCACCCCTCCACTTT. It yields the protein CASSQGANSPLHF.